The T cell receptor (beta chain) described here comes from a study of blood T cell repertoires in COVID-19. The wider study: The United States, Italy and Spain were the sources of the acute and convalescent COVID-19 samples.

Per the original data handling: Reference gene primer amplification gave estimated nucleated cell counts. Measured with immunoSEQ multiplex PCR; TCRdb has only the in-frame clones, and not every one. The V and J calls and clone size come from that table; D and trimming were worked out from the DNA. The sample holds approximately 50,000 clones, 75% to 95% seen once. V dropped 6 bases and J dropped 0 bases, with 12 bases sitting between them. Per the germline V gene, CDR1 is WSHSY and CDR2 is SAAADI. CDR3 length: 15 amino acids. The sample taken for sequencing was peripheral blood. The V gene is TRBV10-2, the J gene TRBJ2-1, with D possibly matching TRBD1 (5 bases). This receptor was obtained from a man aged 40-49 years with acute or convalescent COVID-19. For the CDR3, the DNA is TGCGCCAGCAGAGTAGGACATAGCTCCTACAATGAGCAGTTCTTC. Protein product: CASRVGHSSYNEQFF.